The 25 T cell receptor beta chains given below trace back to one sample, sequenced in a study of shared clonotypes between healthy human individuals. Sequencing used immunoSEQ multiplex PCR; TCRdb keeps in-frame clones, though not all of them. The data hold a few million clones, with 85% to 95% observed a single time. Sequencing was done on a sample of naive CD4+ T cells from PBMCs. Subset defined: CD45RA+ positively selected. The source of these receptors is a man between 18 and 35 years old in good health. Some clones in this sample may be carry-over from other donors' samples.

To note about this clone: In the same sample, other DNA sequences code for this CDR3. The CDR3 bases are TGTGCCAGCAGTTCGCCCGCTAGCGGTTCCTACGAGCAGTACTTC. This gives the protein CASSSPASGSYEQYF. V gene TRBV28 combines with J gene TRBJ2-7, with TRBD2 matching over 7 bases. V dropped 4 bases and J dropped 1; count of bases not matched to a gene: 7. The CDR3 is 15 residues long. Germline-derived CDR1 and CDR2 are MDHEN and SYDVKM.

In its sample, this clone was seen once. The chain uses TRBV28 and TRBJ2-7; D possibly corresponds to TRBD2 (5 bases). Germline loops: CDR1 MDHEN, CDR2 SYDVKM. V lost 7 bases and J 0 bases, leaving 19 bases between the germline ends. The CDR3 covers 16 residues. CDR3 loop: CASIPAGLQSSYEQYF. The CDR3 DNA reads TGTGCCAGCATCCCAGCAGGACTGCAAAGCTCCTACGAGCAGTACTTC.

CDR3 in DNA: TGTGCCAGCAGCCCCCAGGGACAGGGGGAATACGAGCAGTACTTC. It specifies CASSPQGQGEYEQYF. This rearrangement joins TRBV7-2 to TRBJ2-7, with 11 positions matching TRBD1. The CDR3 totals 15 residues. The V gene end was trimmed by 5 bases and the J gene end by 4 bases; junction bases not matched to a gene: 7. Germline CDR1 reads SGHTA; CDR2 reads FQGNSA.

With regard to this clone: The sample has other DNA sequences that encode this CDR3 too. The J gene is TRBJ2-5, the V gene TRBV28; D remains unclear. Germline CDR1 reads MDHEN; CDR2 reads SYDVKM. Between the trimmed V and J ends, which lost 8 bases and 2 bases, there was a span of 9 bases. CDR3 length: 12 amino acids. CDR3 nucleotide sequence: TGTGCCAGCTCGTGGGGACAAGAGACCCAGTACTTC. It codes for CASSWGQETQYF. Supplemented by reference TRBV28 and TRBJ2-5, the full variable domain reads DVKVTQSSRYLVKRTGEKVFLECVQDMDHENMFWYRQDPGLGLRLIYFSYDVKMKEKGDIPEGYSVSREKKERFSLILESASTNQTSMYLCASSWGQETQYFGPGTRLLVL.

The rearrangement uses TRBV18 and TRBJ2-7; 11 bases are shared with TRBD2. Germline V gene data show CDR1 as KGHSH and CDR2 as LQKENI. V was clipped by 4 bases and J by 5 bases; unmatched bases: 4. CDR3 size: 14 residues. CDR3 sequence (DNA): TGTGCCAGCTCACTAATACTAGCGGGAGACGAGCAGTACTTC. This codes for CASSLILAGDEQYF.

This clone was seen a single time. Other DNA variants within this sample encode the same CDR3. The V gene is TRBV27, the J gene TRBJ1-2, with TRBD1 as a possible D gene (5 bases). V lost 2 bases to trimming and J lost 8 bases, with 12 bases between them. The CDR3 runs to 13 residues. Germline CDR1 and CDR2: MNHEY and SMNVEV (reference sequence). The CDR3 loop is CASSLSGAGGYTF. CDR3 DNA: TGTGCCAGCAGTTTAAGCGGGGCTGGAGGCTACACCTTC.

The chain employs TRBV7-9 and TRBJ2-3, with 10 bases identical to TRBD2. Germline V gene sequence: CDR1 SEHNR, CDR2 FQNEAQ (reference sequence). The CDR3 has 15 amino acids. V trimming: 5 bases; J trimming: 2 bases; junction bases outside the gene matches: 4. The CDR3 nucleotides read TGTGCCAGCAGCCCACTAGCGGGGTTCACAGATACGCAGTATTTT. Translated, it gives CASSPLAGFTDTQYF.

V gene TRBV5-8 combines with J gene TRBJ1-5, with 8 nucleotides matching TRBD1. The CDR3 is 15 amino acids. V shed 3 bases, J shed 2 bases, and the junction held 4 bases outside the gene matches. Germline V gives CDR1 SGHTS, CDR2 YDEGEE. The CDR3 here is CASSYRQGRNQPQHF. The CDR3, as DNA: TGTGCCAGCAGCTACAGACAGGGGCGCAATCAGCCCCAGCATTTT.

This clone was counted a few times. Other DNA sequences in this sample translate to the same CDR3. This chain joins TRBV5-1 and TRBJ2-1; 9 bases match TRBD2. Germline V gene lookup returns CDR1 SGHRS and CDR2 YFSETQ. This CDR3 has 15 amino acids. The V and J ends lost 3 bases and 1 base, in that order; junction bases with no gene match: 2. In DNA, the CDR3 is TGCGCCAGCAGCTCGCTAGCGGGATCCTACAATGAGCAGTTCTTC. This encodes CASSSLAGSYNEQFF. Supplemented by reference TRBV5-1 and TRBJ2-1, the full variable domain reads KAGVTQTPRYLIKTRGQQVTLSCSPISGHRSVSWYQQTPGQGLQFLFEYFSETQRNKGNFPGRFSGRQFSNSRSEMNVSTLELGDSALYLCASSSLAGSYNEQFFGPGTRLTVL.

In DNA form, the CDR3 reads TGTGCCAGCACCGACCCTAGCTCTGGAAACACCATATATTTT. As protein: CASTDPSSGNTIYF. This rearrangement joins TRBV28 to TRBJ1-3; D gene unclear. The germline CDR1 and CDR2 sequences are MDHEN and SYDVKM. CDR3 length: 14 amino acids. Trimming removed 7 bases from V and 0 bases from J, with 10 bases in between. The full variable domain, completed using reference TRBV28 and TRBJ1-3, is DVKVTQSSRYLVKRTGEKVFLECVQDMDHENMFWYRQDPGLGLRLIYFSYDVKMKEKGDIPEGYSVSREKKERFSLILESASTNQTSMYLCASTDPSSGNTIYFGEGSWLTVV.

The chain carries TRBV6-5 and TRBJ2-7; 10 bases map to TRBD2. The CDR3 runs to 15 residues. The ends lost 6 bases at V and 3 bases at J; junction bases unmatched: 8. The germline CDR1 and CDR2 sequences are MNHEY and SVGAGI. CDR3: CASSRRTSGIYEQYF. The CDR3 region has the DNA TGTGCCAGCAGCCGCAGGACTAGCGGAATCTACGAGCAGTACTTC.

Only a few counts were recorded for this clone. The chain couples TRBV27 to TRBJ1-1; TRBD1 aligns across 7 bases. Per germline, CDR1 MNHEY and CDR2 SMNVEV (reference sequence). This CDR3 contains 14 residues. Losses at the gene ends were 6 bases for V and 6 bases for J; bases not matched to a gene: 10. The CDR3 here is CASRNDRVFPEAFF. CDR3 sequence (DNA): TGTGCCAGCAGAAACGACAGGGTCTTCCCTGAAGCTTTCTTT.

This sequence joins TRBV5-1 and TRBJ2-3; 9 bases fit TRBD1. Germline CDR1 is SGHRS and CDR2 is YFSETQ. This CDR3 spans 17 amino acids. V gave up 4 bases and J gave up 4 bases; unmatched junction bases: 13. The CDR3 here is CASSPKLRDRASDTQYF. The CDR3 bases are TGCGCCAGCAGCCCTAAACTCCGGGACAGGGCATCAGATACGCAGTATTTT.

J is TRBJ2-7 and V is TRBV6-4; perhaps D is TRBD1 or TRBD2 (5 bases each). This CDR3 contains 16 residues. Trimming took off 7 bases at V and 3 bases at J, with 22 bases between the two ends. From germline, CDR1 is MRHNA and CDR2 SNTAGT. CDR3 protein: CASINRDPRVFYEQYF. The CDR3 region has the DNA TGTGCCAGCATAAACCGGGACCCCAGGGTTTTCTACGAGCAGTACTTC.

In this sample, this clone turned up once. The rearrangement links TRBV7-3 to TRBJ2-7; a possible D gene is TRBD2 (6 bases). CDR1 is SGHTA, CDR2 FQGTGA, per germline. Trimming removed 6 bases from V and 2 bases from J, with 14 bases in between. CDR3 size: 14 residues. The CDR3 protein is CASSKGAGPYEQYF. CDR3 DNA sequence: TGTGCCAGCAGTAAAGGGGCGGGACCCTACGAGCAGTACTTC.

V and J are TRBV29-1 and TRBJ1-2; TRBD1 might be the D (6 bases). This CDR3 region has 13 residues. Germline CDR1 SQVTM, CDR2 ANQGSEA. V was clipped by 3 bases and J by 5 bases, with 13 bases between them. The CDR3 nucleotides are TGCAGCGTTGACAGGGGCGGGGAGTATGGCTACACCTTC. Translated, it gives CSVDRGGEYGYTF.

The CDR3 DNA reads TGTGCCAGCAGCTTTATACAGGAAGGTGAAAAACTGTTTTTT. Translated, it gives CASSFIQEGEKLFF. The chain couples TRBV7-6 to TRBJ1-4; D perhaps matches TRBD1 (5 bases). The CDR3 covers 14 residues. V was shortened by 3 bases and J by 7 bases, with 12 bases between the two germline ends. From germline, CDR1 is SGHVS and CDR2 FNYEAQ. Full variable domain (remainder filled in from reference TRBV7-6 and TRBJ1-4): GAGVSQSPRYKVTKRGQDVALRCDPISGHVSLYWYRQALGQGPEFLTYFNYEAQQDKSGLPNDRFSAERPEGSISTLTIQRTEQRDSAMYRCASSFIQEGEKLFFGSGTQLSVL.

This chain connects TRBV9 to TRBJ2-7; tentatively, D is TRBD2 (6 bases). Trimming stripped 0 bases from V and 3 bases from J, with 10 bases between. CDR1 and CDR2 (germline): SGDLS, YYNGEE. The CDR3 has 14 residues. CDR3 amino acids: CASSVGGNYYEQYF. CDR3 DNA: TGTGCCAGCAGCGTAGGCGGGAACTACTACGAGCAGTACTTC. The full variable domain, its missing parts supplied by reference TRBV9 and TRBJ2-7, is DSGVTQTPKHLITATGQRVTLRCSPRSGDLSVYWYQQSLDQGLQFLIQYYNGEERAKGNILERFSAQQFPDLHSELNLSSLELGDSALYFCASSVGGNYYEQYFGPGTRLTVT.

The chain links TRBV5-4 to TRBJ2-7; 8 positions match TRBD1. V shed 4 bases, J shed 0 bases, and the junction held 12 bases outside the gene matches. The CDR3 length is 17 residues. Germline CDR1 reads SGHNT; CDR2 reads YYREEE (reference sequence). CDR3 amino acids: CASSRYKDRGSSYEQYF. In nucleotides, the CDR3 is TGTGCCAGCAGCCGATACAAAGACAGGGGTTCCTCCTACGAGCAGTACTTC.

This chain links TRBV13 with TRBJ2-2; D uncertain. Germline-derived CDR1 and CDR2 are PRHDT and FYEKMQ (reference sequence). The CDR3 sequence is 16 residues long. V dropped 5 bases and J dropped 3 bases, with 16 bases sitting between them. CDR3 residues: CASSLKTPFDTGELFF. DNA for the CDR3: TGTGCCAGCAGCCTTAAGACTCCATTCGACACCGGGGAGCTGTTTTTT.

The chain is built from TRBV29-1 and TRBJ2-2; TRBD2 is a possible D gene (5 bases). This CDR3 has 14 residues. V lost 2 bases and J lost 6, with 13 bases in between. Looked up from germline, CDR1 is SQVTM and CDR2 is ANQGSEA. In nucleotides, the CDR3 is TGCAGCGTTGAAAGGTCCCATAGCGCCGGGGAGCTGTTTTTT. Its translation: CSVERSHSAGELFF.

In DNA, the CDR3 is TGTGCCAGCAGCCGGGACAGCGGGAGGCCTGAAGCTTTCTTT. It yields the protein CASSRDSGRPEAFF. The chain has TRBV11-2 and TRBJ1-1; 7 bases match TRBD1. The germline V gene has CDR1 SGHAT and CDR2 FQNNGV. The CDR3 sequence is 14 residues long. V lost 5 bases to trimming and J lost 6 bases; unmatched junction nucleotides: 9.

This chain links TRBV6-5 with TRBJ2-1, with a tentative D call TRBD2 (5 bases). The CDR3 consists of 12 residues. V lost 2 bases and J 15 bases, leaving 14 bases between the germline ends. From germline, CDR1 is MNHEY and CDR2 SVGAGI. Written as DNA, the CDR3 is TGTGCCAGCAGTTACCGCGGCGGGCCTCCGTTCTTC. Protein: CASSYRGGPPFF.

V usage is TRBV7-9 and J usage is TRBJ1-1; D not resolved. CDR1 SEHNR and CDR2 FQNEAQ come from the germline V gene (reference sequence). CDR3 length: 14 amino acids. V lost 2 bases and J lost 0, with 7 bases in between. CDR3 nucleotide sequence: TGTGCCAGCAGCTTATATACAGTGAACACTGAAGCTTTCTTT. Translated, it gives CASSLYTVNTEAFF.

The J gene is TRBJ2-1, the V gene TRBV15; the D is unclear. Germline V lookup: CDR1 LNHNV, CDR2 YYDKDF (reference sequence). V was trimmed by 0 bases and J by 7 bases, leaving 7 bases between them. The CDR3 totals 13 residues. DNA for the CDR3: TGTGCCACCAGCAGAGAACCCAGAAATGAGCAGTTCTTC. Protein product: CATSREPRNEQFF.